This TCR beta chain was recorded in a study of cytomegalovirus exposure and HLA in healthy donors. Study-level background: Out of roughly 170 million T cells, an earlier analysis found roughly 110 million unique TCR beta sequences in total. The study's findings and limits: An analysis was carried out later, and it reportedly showed fewer N-insertions in an Asian-associated ancestry cluster than the approximately 700-donor mean. Cytomegalovirus-associated TCR beta chains were listed, numbering roughly 150. Both high specificity and high sensitivity reportedly marked the classifier's diagnosis of cytomegalovirus status.

As for this clone: The antigen is undetermined.

This PCR relied on a set of 60 Vbeta primers and 13 Jbeta primers. Assay: immunoSEQ multiplex PCR; the TCRdb copy retains only in-frame clones and omits some. Of about 150,000 clones in the sample, around 75% are singletons; the top ten hold 3.1%. Germline lookup yields CDR1 SGHTA and CDR2 FQGNSA. V gave up 5 bases and J gave up 1 base, with 18 bases separating them. This CDR3 spans 16 amino acids. The V and J genes are TRBV7-2 and TRBJ2-7, with a weak D call TRBD2 (5 bases). Sequencing used PBMCs. The sequence was collected from a male donor in good health and CMV-seronegative. CDR3 loop: CASSPQFGERSYEQYF. The CDR3 DNA sequence: TGTGCCAGCAGCCCCCAGTTTGGGGAGAGGTCCTACGAGCAGTACTTC.